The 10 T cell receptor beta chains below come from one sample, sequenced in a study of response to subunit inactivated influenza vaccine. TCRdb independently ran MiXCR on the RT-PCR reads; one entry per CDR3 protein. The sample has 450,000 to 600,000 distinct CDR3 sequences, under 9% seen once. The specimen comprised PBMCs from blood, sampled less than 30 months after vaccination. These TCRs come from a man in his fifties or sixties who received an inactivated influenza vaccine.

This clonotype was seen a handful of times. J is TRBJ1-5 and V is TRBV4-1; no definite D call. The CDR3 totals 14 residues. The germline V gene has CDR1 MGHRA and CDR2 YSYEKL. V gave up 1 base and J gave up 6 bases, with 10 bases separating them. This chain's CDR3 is CASSQVGGPQPQHF. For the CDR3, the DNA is TGCGCCAGCAGCCAAGTAGGTGGCCCTCAGCCCCAGCATTTT.

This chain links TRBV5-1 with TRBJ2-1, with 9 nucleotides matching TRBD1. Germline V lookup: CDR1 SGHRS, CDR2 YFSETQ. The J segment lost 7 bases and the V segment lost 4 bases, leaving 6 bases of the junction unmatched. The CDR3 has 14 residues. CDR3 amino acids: CASSAGQGRNEQFF. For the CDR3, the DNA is TGCGCCAGCAGCGCCGGACAGGGGCGAAATGAGCAGTTCTTC.

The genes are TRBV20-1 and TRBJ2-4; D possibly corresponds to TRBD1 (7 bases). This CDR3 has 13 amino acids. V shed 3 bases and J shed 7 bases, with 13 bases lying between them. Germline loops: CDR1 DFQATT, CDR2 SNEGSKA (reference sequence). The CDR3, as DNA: TGCAGTGCTAGGCCCTCAGGGGGGAACATTCAGTACTTC. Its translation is CSARPSGGNIQYF.

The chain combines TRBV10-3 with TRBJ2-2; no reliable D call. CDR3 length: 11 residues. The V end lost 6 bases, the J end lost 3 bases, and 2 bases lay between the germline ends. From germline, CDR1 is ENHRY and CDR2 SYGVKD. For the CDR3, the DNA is TGTGCCATCAGGGACACCGGGGAGCTGTTTTTT. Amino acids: CAIRDTGELFF.

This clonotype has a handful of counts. CDR3 sequence: CASSTTVNTEAFF. As DNA, the CDR3 is TGTGCCAGCAGCACGACAGTGAACACTGAAGCTTTCTTT. The chain has TRBV7-6 and TRBJ1-1, with D perhaps TRBD1 (5 bases). Per germline, CDR1 SGHVS and CDR2 FNYEAQ. Between the trimmed V and J ends, which lost 5 bases and 0 bases, there was a span of 7 bases. The CDR3 totals 13 residues.

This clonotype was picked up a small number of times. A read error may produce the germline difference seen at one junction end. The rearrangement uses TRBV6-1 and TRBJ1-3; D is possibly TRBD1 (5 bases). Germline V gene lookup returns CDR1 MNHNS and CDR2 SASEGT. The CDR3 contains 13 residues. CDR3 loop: CASREGVADTIYF. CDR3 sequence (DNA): TGTGCCAGCAGGGAAGGGGTGGCGGACACCATATATTTT.

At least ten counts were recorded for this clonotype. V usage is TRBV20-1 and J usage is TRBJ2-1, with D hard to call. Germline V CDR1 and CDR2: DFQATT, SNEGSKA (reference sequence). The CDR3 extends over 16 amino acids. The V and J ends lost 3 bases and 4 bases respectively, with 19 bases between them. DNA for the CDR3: TGCAGTGCTAGTGGATCGGCAACTATTAGGTACAATGAGCAGTTCTTC. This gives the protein CSASGSATIRYNEQFF.

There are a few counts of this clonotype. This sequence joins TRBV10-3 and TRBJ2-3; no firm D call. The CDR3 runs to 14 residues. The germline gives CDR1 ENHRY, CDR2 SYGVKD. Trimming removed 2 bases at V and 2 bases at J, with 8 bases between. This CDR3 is CAISEHGPTDTQYF. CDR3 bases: TGTGCCATCAGTGAGCACGGGCCCACAGATACGCAGTATTTT.

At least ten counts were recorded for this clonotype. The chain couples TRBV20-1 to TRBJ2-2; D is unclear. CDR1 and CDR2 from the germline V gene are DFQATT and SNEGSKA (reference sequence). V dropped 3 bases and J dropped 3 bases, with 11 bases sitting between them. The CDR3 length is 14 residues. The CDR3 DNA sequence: TGCAGTGCTAGGCCCGGGTTTTACACCGGGGAGCTGTTTTTT. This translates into CSARPGFYTGELFF.

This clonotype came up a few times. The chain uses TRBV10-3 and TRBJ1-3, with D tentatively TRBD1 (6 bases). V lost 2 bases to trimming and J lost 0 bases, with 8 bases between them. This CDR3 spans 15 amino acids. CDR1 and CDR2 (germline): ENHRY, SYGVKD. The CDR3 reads CAISEDRSSGNTIYF. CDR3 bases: TGTGCCATCAGTGAGGACAGGAGCTCTGGAAACACCATATATTTT.